This TCR beta chain comes out of a study of blood T cell repertoires in COVID-19. J was trimmed by 8 bases and V by 0 bases; bases with no gene match: 8. Germline V gene lookup returns CDR1 LGHDT and CDR2 YNNKEL (reference sequence). The CDR3 has 15 residues. Generated by immunoSEQ multiplex PCR, the TCRdb table keeps only in-frame clones and is missing some. Among some 450,000 clones listed, roughly 90% were seen once. The chain is built from TRBV3-1 (or the pseudogene TRBV3-2) and TRBJ1-2; 8 nucleotides match TRBD1. The source is a man aged 18 to 30 with COVID-19, enrolled during active disease. The sample consisted of peripheral blood. CDR3 sequence: CASSQEASGGRGYTF. In DNA form, the CDR3 reads TGTGCCAGCAGCCAAGAGGCCTCAGGGGGCCGCGGCTACACCTTC.